This T cell receptor beta chain stems from a study of T-cell reconstitution after alpha-beta-depleted transplantation in children. This sample's TCRbeta library carried unique molecular identifier barcodes. From the PCR reads, TCRdb called clonotypes with MiXCR, one entry per CDR3 protein. Of just under 150,000 distinct CDR3 sequences detected, 7.5% to 9% appear once; the ten largest clones hold 15% to 20%. Broader study findings: Hyperexpanded clones declined; after one year, newly produced T cells mostly supplied diversity. Some patients owed their high day-60 TCRbeta diversity to surviving recipient T cells and thymic progenitors. Approximately two months post-transplant, alpha-beta T cells reportedly originated from several hundred expanded graft clones.

Comment on this clonotype: Its antigen is unknown. With a much larger clone just one base away, this may be a read error. The conserved closing phenylalanine or tryptophan is absent in this CDR3, likely reflecting a read error.

The germline V gene encodes CDR1 ENHRY and CDR2 SYGVKD. After removal of 6 bases from V and 5 bases from J, the junction contained 10 bases not matched to a gene. CDR3 length equals 16 residues. The sequence derives from a female patient aged 2-9 years who had a stem cell transplant for congenital amegakaryocytic thrombocytopenia, so the T cells may come from the graft donor. J is TRBJ2-1 and V is TRBV10-3; 10 bases are shared with TRBD2. Specimen: PBMCs, mostly from graft donor cells, collected 180 days after TCRalphabeta/CD19-depleted stem cell transplant. CDR3 in DNA: TGTGCCATCAGCGACTTAACTAGCGGGATGCACAATGAGCAGTTCTCC. It translates to CAISDLTSGMHNEQFS.